Following are 29 T cell receptor beta chains from one sample sequenced in a study of CD8+ T cells in alopecia areata. Specified treatment: oral pan-JAK inhibitor, 5-10 mg twice daily. RNA was extracted and reverse transcribed into cDNA as the sequencing template. Profiled with immunoSEQ multiplex PCR; TCRdb holds only in-frame clones, not every one. The table shows 150,000 to 200,000 clones, with roughly 65% occurring only once. The sequenced sample was CD4+ T cells sorted from blood, obtained at week 4, from a patient treated with tofacitinib. The receptors were gathered from a human donor with alopecia areata.

This chain uses TRBV7-2 with TRBJ2-5; weak D call: TRBD2 (6 bases). CDR1 and CDR2 from the germline V gene are SGHTA and FQGNSA. This CDR3 contains 15 residues. V lost 3 bases, J lost 2 bases, and 13 bases lay in between. CDR3 coding DNA: TGTGCCAGCAGCTTTCAGGGAGGACTTCAAGAGACCCAGTACTTC. It codes for CASSFQGGLQETQYF.

The sample holds one count of this clone. The chain employs TRBV25-1 and TRBJ2-3; 8 bases agree with TRBD2. With V trimmed by 4 bases and J by 2 bases, 8 bases remained unmatched. Germline loops: CDR1 MGHDK, CDR2 SYGVNS. The CDR3 covers 16 residues. In nucleotides, the CDR3 is TGTGCCAGCAGTGCCTGGACTAGCACATCCACAGATACGCAGTATTTT. Its translation is CASSAWTSTSTDTQYF. The variable domain in full, completed from reference TRBV25-1 and TRBJ2-3, reads EADIYQTPRYLVIGTGKKITLECSQTMGHDKMYWYQQDPGMELHLIHYSYGVNSTEKGDLSSESTVSRIRTEHFPLTLESARPSHTSQYLCASSAWTSTSTDTQYFGPGTRLTVL.

This clone was counted once. V is TRBV7-2 and J is TRBJ2-5; 12 bases match TRBD1. The germline CDR1 and CDR2 sequences are SGHTA and FQGNSA. The CDR3 totals 14 residues. V was clipped by 4 bases and J by 6 bases; unmatched bases: 3. CDR3 nucleotides: TGTGCCAGCAGCTGGGGACAGGGGGCGCAGACCCAGTACTTC. Translation: CASSWGQGAQTQYF.

The chain couples TRBV2 to TRBJ2-3; D unresolved. The V end lost 6 bases, the J end lost 2 bases, and 18 bases lay between the germline ends. Per germline, CDR1 SNHLY and CDR2 FYNNEI. The CDR3 runs 16 residues. Here the CDR3 DNA reads TGTGCCAGCAGCCTATATGGAACTCCCCTCACAGATACGCAGTATTTT. Translating gives CASSLYGTPLTDTQYF.

This clone turned up a few times. This chain connects TRBV29-1 to TRBJ2-5; possibly TRBD1 for D (6 bases). The CDR3 contains 11 residues. CDR1 is SQVTM, CDR2 ANQGSEA, per germline. Between the trimmed V and J ends, which lost 7 bases and 2 bases, there was a span of 8 bases. CDR3 amino acids: CSGRGQETQYF. CDR3 sequence (DNA): TGCAGCGGCAGGGGACAAGAGACCCAGTACTTC.

V usage is TRBV27 and J usage is TRBJ1-6; tentatively, D is TRBD1 (6 bases). There are 14 residues in the CDR3. Trimming removed 3 bases at V and 7 bases at J, with 10 bases between. Per the germline V gene, CDR1 is MNHEY and CDR2 is SMNVEV (reference sequence). The CDR3 loop reads CASSFGQPNSPLHF. In nucleotides, the CDR3 is TGTGCCAGCAGTTTCGGACAGCCGAATTCACCCCTCCACTTT.

The chain uses TRBV5-1 and TRBJ2-5, with D perhaps TRBD2 (6 bases). The CDR3 has 13 residues. V was clipped by 4 bases and J by 9 bases, with 16 bases between them. CDR1 SGHRS and CDR2 YFSETQ come from the germline V gene. Here the CDR3 reads CASSPGTQSPQYF. CDR3 DNA: TGCGCCAGCAGCCCCGGGACTCAGAGTCCCCAGTACTTC. The whole variable domain, filled in from reference TRBV5-1 and TRBJ2-5, reads KAGVTQTPRYLIKTRGQQVTLSCSPISGHRSVSWYQQTPGQGLQFLFEYFSETQRNKGNFPGRFSGRQFSNSRSEMNVSTLELGDSALYLCASSPGTQSPQYFGPGTRLLVL.

The chain recombines TRBV2 with TRBJ1-4; 7 bases agree with TRBD1. Germline assignment: CDR1 SNHLY and CDR2 FYNNEI. The CDR3 contains 14 residues. Trimming took 3 bases from V and 8 from J; bases not matched to a gene: 6. CDR3: CASSEWTGGEKLFF. CDR3 nucleotide sequence: TGTGCCAGCAGTGAGTGGACAGGTGGGGAAAAACTGTTTTTT.

J is TRBJ1-3 and V is TRBV29-1; D perhaps matches TRBD1 (5 bases). Germline V gene lookup returns CDR1 SQVTM and CDR2 ANQGSEA. V lost 4 bases and J lost 3, with 16 bases in between. The CDR3 contains 15 residues. The CDR3 DNA reads as TGCAGCGTTGCACTGTCACGAGGACATGGAAACACCATATATTTT. It translates to CSVALSRGHGNTIYF.

The rearrangement uses TRBV18 and TRBJ2-4; 11 bases align to TRBD1. Germline lookup yields CDR1 KGHSH and CDR2 LQKENI. Trimming at V came to 0 bases and at J to 3 bases, leaving 1 base not matched to a gene. The CDR3 runs to 16 residues. Written as DNA, the CDR3 is TGTGCCAGCTCACCACCGGGGACAGGGGGCAAAAACATTCAGTACTTC. Protein sequence: CASSPPGTGGKNIQYF.

Note on this clone: In the same sample, other DNA sequences code for this CDR3. The V call is TRBV29-1, the J call TRBJ2-5, with D hard to call. Trimming pared 7 bases from V and 2 bases from J, leaving 8 bases between. Germline CDR1 SQVTM, CDR2 ANQGSEA. This CDR3 is built from 11 residues. CDR3 bases: TGCAGCGCCCTGCCGCAAGAGACCCAGTACTTC. Amino acids: CSALPQETQYF.

The rearrangement links TRBV11-3 to TRBJ2-3; 9 bases are a match to TRBD1. V shed 1 base, J shed 2 bases, and the junction held 1 base outside the gene matches. The germline V gene encodes CDR1 SGHNT and CDR2 YENEEA. CDR3 length: 15 amino acids. Written as DNA, the CDR3 is TGTGCCAGCAGCTTAGGGACAGGGGACACAGATACGCAGTATTTT. Translating it yields CASSLGTGDTDTQYF.

This clone appeared a few times. The chain couples TRBV29-1 to TRBJ1-5, with TRBD1 as a possible D gene (5 bases). Between the trimmed V and J ends, which lost 4 bases and 3 bases, there was a span of 10 bases. Germline CDR1 reads SQVTM; CDR2 reads ANQGSEA. The CDR3 is made up of 13 amino acids. CDR3 loop: CSVADSPNQPQHF. Here the CDR3 DNA reads TGCAGCGTTGCCGACAGTCCCAATCAGCCCCAGCATTTT.

This chain joins TRBV4-1 and TRBJ2-2, with D unclear. The CDR3 contains 16 residues. Germline V gene data show CDR1 as MGHRA and CDR2 as YSYEKL. Trimming cost V 1 base and J 0 bases, with 9 bases left between them. The CDR3 region is CASSQARTANTGELFF. The CDR3 coding sequence is TGCGCCAGCAGCCAAGCCCGGACCGCGAACACCGGGGAGCTGTTTTTT.

The genes are TRBV5-1 and TRBJ1-2; D unclear. The CDR3 sequence is 14 residues long. V was trimmed by 2 bases and J by 7 bases, leaving 15 bases between them. From germline, CDR1 is SGHRS and CDR2 YFSETQ. DNA of the CDR3: TGCGCCAGCAGCTTTTTGTTAGCGGCGAGTGGCTACACCTTC. Its protein is CASSFLLAASGYTF.

About this clone: Other nucleotide sequences in the sample specify the same CDR3. The rearrangement uses TRBV5-1 and TRBJ2-7; maybe TRBD1 (5 bases). From germline, CDR1 is SGHRS and CDR2 YFSETQ. Trimming pared 4 bases from V and 3 bases from J, leaving 8 bases between. The CDR3 length is 12 residues. The CDR3 sequence is CASSRDSYEQYF. As DNA, the CDR3 is TGCGCCAGCAGCCGAGACAGCTACGAGCAGTACTTC.

The chain is built from TRBV29-1 and TRBJ2-1, with D unresolved. The CDR3 runs 12 residues. Germline CDR1 and CDR2: SQVTM and ANQGSEA. V lost 6 bases, J lost 1 base, and 7 bases lay in between. The CDR3 sequence is CSVLPSYNEQFF. In nucleotides, the CDR3 is TGCAGCGTATTGCCGTCCTACAATGAGCAGTTCTTC.

This clone was observed once. This chain uses TRBV20-1 with TRBJ1-1; D ambiguous. Germline V gene data show CDR1 as DFQATT and CDR2 as SNEGSKA (reference sequence). The CDR3 is 11 residues long. V was shortened by 6 bases and J by 11 bases, with 16 bases between the two germline ends. CDR3 loop: CSATQTPLAFF. In DNA, the CDR3 is TGCAGTGCAACCCAGACCCCCCTGGCTTTCTTT.

The rearrangement joins TRBV16 to TRBJ2-7; 8 positions match TRBD1. The V segment lost 2 bases and the J segment 6 bases; nucleotides outside the gene matches: 9. The CDR3 sequence is 15 residues long. CDR1 is KGHSY and CDR2 is FQNENV in the germline V gene. In nucleotides, the CDR3 is TGTGCCAGCAGCCAAACCGGGACAGGTCTGATCGAGCAGTACTTC. Protein sequence: CASSQTGTGLIEQYF.

Only a few counts were recorded for this clone. The CDR3 DNA reads TGCGCCAGCAGCACCCGGGCCCAGACCGCCTATGGCTACACCTTC. It translates to CASSTRAQTAYGYTF. V and J are TRBV5-1 and TRBJ1-2; D not resolved. Trimming shortened V by 4 bases and J by 4 bases, and 17 bases separated the two germline ends. Germline CDR1 reads SGHRS; CDR2 reads YFSETQ. This CDR3 spans 15 amino acids. Full variable domain (outside the CDR3, taken from reference TRBV5-1 and TRBJ1-2): KAGVTQTPRYLIKTRGQQVTLSCSPISGHRSVSWYQQTPGQGLQFLFEYFSETQRNKGNFPGRFSGRQFSNSRSEMNVSTLELGDSALYLCASSTRAQTAYGYTFGSGTRLTVV.

The chain carries TRBV30 and TRBJ1-6, with a weak D call TRBD1 (5 bases). Germline V gene sequence: CDR1 GTSNPN, CDR2 SVGIG (reference sequence). CDR3 length: 17 residues. Trimming shortened V by 0 bases and J by 10 bases, and 22 bases separated the two germline ends. The CDR3, as DNA: TGTGCCTGGAGTGTAGGGATTCGGTTGAGGGGATTGTCACCCCTCCACTTT. This codes for CAWSVGIRLRGLSPLHF.

The chain combines TRBV2 with TRBJ1-6; no reliable D call. Trimming cost V 7 bases and J 4 bases, with 11 bases left between them. Germline assignment: CDR1 SNHLY and CDR2 FYNNEI. This CDR3 contains 14 residues. In DNA, the CDR3 is TGTGCCAGCATCGATGGGCATTATAATTCACCCCTCCACTTT. Translation gives CASIDGHYNSPLHF. Complete variable domain (other parts from reference TRBV2 and TRBJ1-6): EPEVTQTPSHQVTQMGQEVILRCVPISNHLYFYWYRQILGQKVEFLVSFYNNEISEKSEIFDDQFSVERPDGSNFTLKIRSTKLEDSAMYFCASIDGHYNSPLHFGNGTRLTVT.

A few counts support this clone. This chain connects TRBV6-6 to TRBJ2-7, with D hard to call. This CDR3 is built from 16 residues. From germline, CDR1 is MNHNY and CDR2 SVGAGI (reference sequence). Trimming left V 2 bases short and J 1 base short, with 15 bases between. The CDR3 protein is CASSYGVRSFSYEQYF. CDR3 coding DNA: TGTGCCAGCAGTTACGGGGTCAGGTCCTTTTCCTACGAGCAGTACTTC.

This clone was seen more than once but under ten times. V and J are TRBV9 and TRBJ1-2; TRBD1 matches at 8 bases. V was pared by 3 bases and J by 7 bases, with 2 bases of the junction left unmatched. The CDR3 extends over 12 amino acids. CDR1 and CDR2 (germline): SGDLS, YYNGEE. CDR3 DNA sequence: TGTGCCAGCAGCGGACAGGGGCTTGGCTACACCTTC. Translated: CASSGQGLGYTF.

CDR3 DNA: TGTGCCTGGAGGACCGGGACAGCCACCGGGGAGCTGTTTTTT. As protein: CAWRTGTATGELFF. The chain recombines TRBV30 with TRBJ2-2, with 7 bases matching TRBD1. V trimming: 3 bases; J trimming: 4 bases; junction bases outside the gene matches: 5. This CDR3 is built from 14 residues. Germline CDR1 reads GTSNPN; CDR2 reads SVGIG (reference sequence).

V gene TRBV29-1 combines with J gene TRBJ1-2; 8 positions agree with TRBD1. V was clipped by 6 bases and J by 7 bases; unmatched bases: 7. CDR1 and CDR2 (germline): SQVTM, ANQGSEA. The CDR3 extends over 12 amino acids. In DNA form, the CDR3 reads TGCAGCGTAAATACAGGGGGGGTTGGCTACACCTTC. This sequence encodes CSVNTGGVGYTF. Looking up the rest from reference TRBV29-1 and TRBJ1-2 gives the full variable domain: SAVISQKPSRDICQRGTSLTIQCQVDSQVTMMFWYRQQPGQSLTLIATANQGSEATYESGFVIDKFPISRPNLTFSTLTVSNMSPEDSSIYLCSVNTGGVGYTFGSGTRLTVV.

This clone appeared a few times. V and J are TRBV29-1 and TRBJ2-3; D remains unclear. This CDR3 spans 12 amino acids. The germline CDR1 and CDR2 sequences are SQVTM and ANQGSEA. Trimming stripped 7 bases from V and 2 bases from J, with 10 bases between. The CDR3 loop reads CSASGPTDTQYF. Here the CDR3 DNA reads TGCAGCGCCTCGGGCCCCACAGATACGCAGTATTTT.

The CDR3 nucleotides read TGTGCCTGGAGTACCAGGGGTAATTCACCCCTCCACTTT. Protein sequence: CAWSTRGNSPLHF. The chain has TRBV30 and TRBJ1-6, with a weak D call TRBD1 (6 bases). Looked up from germline, CDR1 is GTSNPN and CDR2 is SVGIG (reference sequence). With 2 bases removed from V and 6 bases from J, the gap between germline ends came to 8 bases. The CDR3 contains 13 residues.

This chain connects TRBV15 to TRBJ1-6, with D unclear. The V end was cut by 8 bases, the J end by 7 bases, with 6 bases between. The germline CDR1 and CDR2 sequences are LNHNV and YYDKDF (reference sequence). The CDR3 has 11 residues. CDR3 nucleotide sequence: TGTGCCACCGGGCCCAATTCACCCCTCCACTTT. It is translated as CATGPNSPLHF. Based on the CDR3 plus reference TRBV15 and TRBJ1-6, the full variable domain is DAMVIQNPRYQVTQFGKPVTLSCSQTLNHNVMYWYQQKSSQAPKLLFHYYDKDFNNEADTPDNFQSRRPNTSFCFLDIRSPGLGDTAMYLCATGPNSPLHFGNGTRLTVT.